The 15 T cell receptor beta chains in this list originate from one sample, sequenced in a study of OX40 agonist ivuxolimab in advanced cancers. Sequencing was performed with immunoSEQ multiplex PCR; in TCRdb, only in-frame clones are kept and a portion is missing. The data show roughly 140,000 clones, 94% seen once. The specimen comprised CD4+ or CD8+ T cells sorted from blood, sampled in a trial of the OX40 agonist ivuxolimab. These TCRs come from an adult with an advanced solid tumor such as melanoma, head and neck, liver or kidney cancer.

The chain recombines TRBV5-1 with TRBJ1-4; 10 bases align to TRBD1. V gave up 3 bases and J gave up 11 bases; unmatched junction bases: 7. This CDR3 has 14 amino acids. Germline-derived CDR1 and CDR2 are SGHRS and YFSETQ. CDR3 sequence (DNA): TGCGCCAGCAGCTACGGGACAGGGGTGGGGAAACTGTTTTTT. Protein product: CASSYGTGVGKLFF.

This chain connects TRBV6-1 to TRBJ1-2; 7 bases agree with TRBD1. CDR1 MNHNS and CDR2 SASEGT come from the germline V gene. The V gene end was trimmed by 7 bases and the J gene end by 4 bases; junction bases not matched to a gene: 12. The CDR3 has 15 amino acids. The CDR3, as DNA: TGTGCCAGCACCCAGACAGGGAGGACCAGCTATGGCTACACCTTC. This codes for CASTQTGRTSYGYTF.

The V and J genes are TRBV4-3 and TRBJ2-7; D perhaps matches TRBD1 (5 bases). The V and J ends lost 1 base and 3 bases respectively, with 10 bases between them. Germline V CDR1 and CDR2: LGHNA, YSLEER. This CDR3 comprises 14 residues. The CDR3 region is CASSQGPGNYEQYF. The DNA of the CDR3 is TGCGCCAGCAGCCAAGGACCAGGGAACTACGAGCAGTACTTC.

The CDR3 loop is CATLAGGRDEQFF. As DNA, the CDR3 is TGTGCCACGCTAGCGGGGGGGCGGGATGAGCAGTTCTTC. The rearrangement joins TRBV25-1 to TRBJ2-1; 12 bases are a match to TRBD2. The V gene's germline CDR1 is MGHDK and CDR2 SYGVNS. The CDR3 sequence is 13 residues long. V shed 10 bases, J shed 8 bases, and the junction held 6 bases outside the gene matches.

The V call is TRBV6-4, the J call TRBJ1-4; a weak D match, TRBD1 (6 bases). This CDR3 spans 18 amino acids. V lost 8 bases, J lost 4 bases, and 26 bases lay in between. Germline V gene data show CDR1 as MRHNA and CDR2 as SNTAGT. CDR3 amino acids: CASPGGATLGGLNEKLFF. CDR3 bases: TGTGCCAGCCCCGGGGGGGCCACACTTGGTGGACTTAATGAAAAACTGTTTTTT.

V and J are TRBV7-3 and TRBJ2-2; TRBD2 aligns across 10 bases. The CDR3 sequence is 16 residues long. The J segment lost 1 base and the V segment lost 3 bases, leaving 2 bases of the junction unmatched. The V gene's germline CDR1 is SGHTA and CDR2 FQGTGA. CDR3 sequence: CASSFRTSGNTGELFF. CDR3 sequence (DNA): TGTGCCAGCAGCTTCAGGACTAGCGGGAACACCGGGGAGCTGTTTTTT.

J is TRBJ1-4 and V is TRBV5-1, with D perhaps TRBD1 (6 bases). V dropped 1 base and J dropped 4 bases, with 8 bases sitting between them. This CDR3 spans 14 amino acids. Germline CDR1 SGHRS, CDR2 YFSETQ. The CDR3 sequence: CASSLRGDNEKLFF. The CDR3 nucleotides read TGCGCCAGCAGCTTGAGGGGGGATAATGAAAAACTGTTTTTT.

The chain employs TRBV29-1 and TRBJ2-1, with D possibly TRBD2 on 9 matching bases. Germline CDR1 reads SQVTM; CDR2 reads ANQGSEA. CDR3 length: 18 amino acids. V lost 6 bases and J lost 0, with 24 bases in between. The CDR3 spells CSVGDRQKTSGSYNEQFF. CDR3 in DNA: TGCAGCGTAGGGGACAGGCAAAAGACTAGCGGCTCCTACAATGAGCAGTTCTTC.

The V and J genes are TRBV27 and TRBJ2-3; the D call may be TRBD1 or TRBD2 (6 bases each). The V end lost 4 bases, the J end lost 9 bases, and 17 bases lay between the germline ends. This CDR3 is built from 14 residues. Germline-derived CDR1 and CDR2 are MNHEY and SMNVEV (reference sequence). The CDR3 sequence is CASSSRDPGGTQYF. The CDR3 bases are TGTGCCAGCAGTTCCCGGGACCCCGGGGGCACGCAGTATTTT.

The chain combines TRBV2 with TRBJ2-3, with 9 bases matching TRBD2. CDR1 and CDR2 from the germline V gene are SNHLY and FYNNEI. The trim removed 3 bases at V and 5 bases at J, leaving 9 bases unmatched. The CDR3 contains 16 residues. DNA for the CDR3: TGTGCCAGCAGTGATTGGGCGGGGGGGCTCGTAGATACGCAGTATTTT. Its translation: CASSDWAGGLVDTQYF.

The chain links TRBV6-5 to TRBJ1-6; D gene unclear. CDR1 MNHEY and CDR2 SVGAGI come from the germline V gene. Trimming removed 3 bases at V and 0 bases at J, with 6 bases between. This CDR3 contains 15 residues. CDR3 protein: CASSYQSSYNSPLHF. CDR3 sequence (DNA): TGTGCCAGCAGTTATCAGAGCTCCTATAATTCACCCCTCCACTTT.

The chain joins TRBV19 to TRBJ2-7; D is undetermined. Per the germline V gene, CDR1 is LNHDA and CDR2 is SQIVND (reference sequence). The CDR3 runs 13 residues. Trimming shortened V by 3 bases and J by 3 bases, and 9 bases separated the two germline ends. The CDR3, as DNA: TGTGCCAGTAGTATGAGTCCACTCTACGAGCAGTACTTC. Its protein is CASSMSPLYEQYF.

V and J are TRBV14 and TRBJ2-6, with D possibly being TRBD1 (5 bases). This CDR3 comprises 14 residues. CDR1 SGHDN and CDR2 FVKESK come from the germline V gene. V lost 4 bases and J lost 10, with 14 bases in between. DNA of the CDR3: TGTGCCAGCAGCCCCCTAGGGGCTACAAACGTCCTGACTTTC. The encoded protein is CASSPLGATNVLTF.

The V call is TRBV7-8, the J call TRBJ2-7; D might be TRBD1 or TRBD2, each matching 5 bases. CDR1 and CDR2 (germline): SGHVS, FQNEAQ. The CDR3 spans 13 residues. The V gene lost 4 bases and the J gene lost 6 bases, with 13 bases spanning the gap. The CDR3: CASSWSREREQYF. Written as DNA, the CDR3 is TGTGCCAGCAGCTGGAGCAGGGAGCGCGAGCAGTACTTC.

Note on this clone: Germline is not matched at one junction end, which may reflect a read error. The chain has TRBV6-6 and TRBJ2-4; possibly TRBD1 or TRBD2 for D (7 bases each). This CDR3 spans 13 amino acids. Germline CDR1 MNHNY, CDR2 SVGAGI (reference sequence). CDR3 sequence (DNA): TGTGCCAGCAGCAGAAGGGGGGGACAGTTGTTCAACTTC. It encodes CASSRRGGQLFNF.